The clone carrying this TCR delta chain was seen a few times. Its specificity is unknown. The sample contains more than one DNA sequence encoding this CDR3. This record belongs to a study of Vδ1+ human thymocytes. Study-level points and caveats: TRG sequences recurred across donors, whereas TRD sequences stayed essentially private. Thymic TRG and TRD repertoires appeared highly polyclonal.

Thymocytes were sorted as CD3+ TCRVdelta1+ TCRVdelta2- after alphabeta T cell depletion. Extracted RNA was reverse transcribed into cDNA. CDR3 amplicons came from multiplex PCR with pooled V-gene forward and constant-region reverse primers. TCRdb re-called the multiplex PCR reads through CATT. The sample contains 23,000 or so delta-chain clones, more than 6.5% of which appear only once. The length of the CDR3 is 18 residues. V was cut by 1 base and J by 2 bases, with 20 bases left in between. The germline CDR1 and CDR2 sequences are TSWWSYY and QGS. The sequenced material came from Vdelta1+ gamma-delta thymocytes from the thymus. Subset specified: FACS-sorted CD3+ TCRalphabeta- TCRVdelta1+ TCRVdelta2- thymocytes. The TCR comes from a girl under three years old who had congenital heart surgery. The chain joins TRDV1 to TRDJ1; D not resolved. The CDR3 DNA follows: TGTGCTCTTGGGGAACGAGACCCCACCCTTTGGGCTACCGATAAACTCATCTTT. This codes for CALGERDPTLWATDKLIF.